Below, one T cell receptor beta chain is given with its context. The antigen is unknown. This specimen comes from a study of shared clonotypes between healthy human individuals. Study background: The study used three CD4 naive, three CD4 memory, two CD8 naive and one CD8 memory plate per donor.

The DNA input per sorted-subset replicate PCR was 150 to 200 ng, corresponding to some 30,000 T cell genomes. Measured with immunoSEQ multiplex PCR; TCRdb has only the in-frame clones, and not every one. Altogether about a million clones are present, 60% to 85% being singletons, with the ten largest covering over 1.3%. Whole-study findings and limits: Limitation of the genetic and exposure-history diversity represented came from the few donors. A handful of donors shared approximately 5% of their naive CD4 clonotypes.

The sequence derives from a man younger than 30 in good health. Material for sequencing was memory CD4+ T cells sorted from blood. Subset meaning: CD45RA-negative fraction.

Here the CDR3 DNA reads TGCAGCGTTGAAGGGGAAGGCAAAAACATTCAGTACTTC. Translated, it gives CSVEGEGKNIQYF. The chain links TRBV29-1 to TRBJ2-4; D ambiguous. Germline V lookup: CDR1 SQVTM, CDR2 ANQGSEA. With 1 base removed from V and 3 bases from J, the gap between germline ends came to 7 bases. This CDR3 is built from 13 residues.